Listed below are T cell receptor beta chains from one sample, sequenced in a study of early T cells in non-severe SARS-CoV-2 infection. MiXCR, applied by TCRdb to the 5' RACE reads, yields one record per CDR3 protein. This sample has 99,000 or so distinct CDR3 sequences, with 16% found just once. Material for sequencing was whole blood. The receptors originated from an adult who was a healthcare worker with PCR-confirmed SARS-CoV-2 infection or an uninfected control (not recorded which). Both conserved end residues are part of each CDR3. The D gene is left open where the match is weak. Where a row states a size, it is once, few, many or the class of an expanded clone; other rows omit it.

>-|TRBJ2-1|few|TRBV27
TGTGCCAGCAGTTGGGGCAGGGGCGCCTACAATGAGCAGTTCTTC
CASSWGRGAYNEQFF
>TRBD1|TRBJ2-5|few|TRBV11-2
TGTGCCAGCAGCACCAGAACAGGGGAGGAGACCCAGTACTTC
CASSTRTGEETQYF
>-|TRBJ2-2|-|TRBV29-1
TGCAGCGTTGTAGACAACCCAACCGGGGAGCTGTTTTTT
CSVVDNPTGELFF
>-|TRBJ1-5|few|TRBV6-2/TRBV6-3
TGTGCCAGCAGTTCCAGGATCTTCAGGCAGGGAATAGGGCAGCCCCAGCATTTT
CASSSRIFRQGIGQPQHF
>TRBD2|TRBJ2-1|few|TRBV29-1
TGCAGCGTTGATATTCTAGCGGGCAATGAGCAGTTCTTC
CSVDILAGNEQFF
>-|TRBJ2-7|few|TRBV27
TGTGCCAGCAGGGGACGCTCGAGCTCCTACGAGCAGTACTTC
CASRGRSSSYEQYF
>TRBD2|TRBJ2-2|-|TRBV9
TGTGCCAGCAGCGTTCTCGCGGGGGTGAGCGGGGAGCTGTTTTTT
CASSVLAGVSGELFF
>-|TRBJ1-1|few|TRBV29-1
TGCAGCGTTGAATTACAGGTCGAGAACACTGAAGCTTTCTTT
CSVELQVENTEAFF
>-|TRBJ1-5|few|TRBV5-4
TGTGCCAGCAGCTGGGATATGAGCAATCAGCCCCAGCATTTT
CASSWDMSNQPQHF
>-|TRBJ1-1|few|TRBV30
TGTGCCTGGAGTCGTACTTACAACACTGAAGCTTTCTTT
CAWSRTYNTEAFF
>TRBD1|TRBJ1-5|-|TRBV20-1
TGCAGTGCTAGAGATCTTAGGGGGCTTGGCAATCAGCCCCAGCATTTT
CSARDLRGLGNQPQHF
>-|TRBJ2-7|few|TRBV7-6
TGTGCCAGCAGCCAAGGGCACAGGCCTATCTTAGGGGAAGAGCAGTACTTC
CASSQGHRPILGEEQYF
>TRBD1|TRBJ1-4|-|TRBV2
TGTGCCAGAACAGGGGAAGGAGGAAAACTGTTTTTT
CARTGEGGKLFF
>-|TRBJ1-1|few|TRBV12-3/TRBV12-4
TGTGCCAGCAGGGGAACAGGGCGAGGGAGAAACACTGAAGCTTTCTTT
CASRGTGRGRNTEAFF
>-|TRBJ2-2|-|TRBV7-9
TGTGCCAGCAGCTCTAGGGGGACCGGGGAGCTGTTTTTT
CASSSRGTGELFF
>TRBD1|TRBJ2-7|few|TRBV6-5
TGTGCCAGCATCTCACCCGCCACAGGGGAAGTATATTTCAGTCTATACGAGCAGTACTTC
CASISPATGEVYFSLYEQYF
>TRBD1|TRBJ1-6|-|TRBV7-8
TGTGCCAGCAGTCGGAACCGGGACAGGGGGCTCAAGAATAATTCACCCCTCCACTTT
CASSRNRDRGLKNNSPLHF
>TRBD1|TRBJ1-2|many|TRBV2
TGTGCCAGCAGTGAAAACCGGGACAGGGACTATGGCTACACCTTC
CASSENRDRDYGYTF
>-|TRBJ2-7|few|TRBV5-1
TGCGCCAGCAGCGCGGGGACAGACTCCTACGAGCAGTACTTC
CASSAGTDSYEQYF
>-|TRBJ1-2|-|TRBV6-6
TGTGCCAGCAGACAGCTTAACTATGGCTGCACCTTC
CASRQLNYGCTF
>TRBD2|TRBJ2-1|few|TRBV12-3/TRBV12-4
TGTGCCAGCAGCCGGATGACTAGCGGGAATTACAATGAGCAGTTCTTC
CASSRMTSGNYNEQFF
>-|TRBJ2-3|-|TRBV7-2
TGTGCCAGCAGCGTTAACCGTTTGACAGATACGCAGTATTTT
CASSVNRLTDTQYF
>-|TRBJ1-2|many|TRBV3-1
TGTGCCAGCAGCCCTCTGGCGGAGGGTTATGGCTACACCTTC
CASSPLAEGYGYTF
>TRBD1|TRBJ1-4|-|TRBV29-1
TGCAGCGTTACCCCGGGACAGGGGAAAGAAAAACTGTTTTTT
CSVTPGQGKEKLFF
>-|TRBJ2-5|-|TRBV11-2
TGTGCCAGCGGACGCTGGTCTGAGACCCAGTACTTC
CASGRWSETQYF
>TRBD1|TRBJ2-1|few|TRBV5-1
TGCGCCAGCAGCTTGGCCGGCAGGGGGCCGGGCAATGAGCAGTTCTTC
CASSLAGRGPGNEQFF
>TRBD2|TRBJ2-3|many|TRBV24-1
TGTGCCACCAGTGACTCCCCGGGGGGTGGAGATACGCAGTATTTT
CATSDSPGGGDTQYF
>-|TRBJ2-2|-|TRBV4-3
TGCGCCAGCAGCCAAGGGTCCCAGGACAGGGAGCTGTTTTTT
CASSQGSQDRELFF